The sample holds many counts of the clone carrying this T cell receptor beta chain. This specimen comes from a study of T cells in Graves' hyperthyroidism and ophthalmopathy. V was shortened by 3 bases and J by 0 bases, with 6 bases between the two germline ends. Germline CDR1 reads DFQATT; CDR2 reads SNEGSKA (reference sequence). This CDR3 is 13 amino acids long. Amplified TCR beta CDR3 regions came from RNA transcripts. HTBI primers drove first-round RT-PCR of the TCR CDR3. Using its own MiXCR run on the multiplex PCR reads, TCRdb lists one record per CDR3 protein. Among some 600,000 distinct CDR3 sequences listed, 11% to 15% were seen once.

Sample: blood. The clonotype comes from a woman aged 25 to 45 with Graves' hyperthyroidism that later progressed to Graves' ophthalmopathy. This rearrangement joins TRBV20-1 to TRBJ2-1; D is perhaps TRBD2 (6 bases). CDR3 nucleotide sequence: TGCAGTGCTAGCGGGGGCTCCTACAATGAGCAGTTCTTC. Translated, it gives CSASGGSYNEQFF.